A single sample gave rise to the 26 T cell receptor beta chains below, sequenced in a study of T-cell reconstitution after alpha-beta-depleted transplantation in children. Researchers prepared the TCRbeta library using unique molecular identifiers, the study reports. TCRdb analysed the PCR reads with MiXCR anew, one entry per CDR3 protein. The data hold 230,000 or so distinct CDR3 sequences, with 12% observed a single time. This specimen was PBMCs from the stem cell graft donor, taken from the stem cell graft. The source is a human donor who donated a stem cell graft to a child with acute lymphoblastic leukemia.

This clonotype was recorded many times. The chain recombines TRBV27 with TRBJ2-1, with TRBD2 matching 7 bases. The CDR3 loop spans 16 amino acids. CDR1 and CDR2 (germline): MNHEY, SMNVEV (reference sequence). Unmatched junction bases numbered 5, after V lost 2 bases and J lost 1 base. The CDR3 DNA reads as TGTGCCAGCAGTTTACGCCTAGCGGTATCCTACAATGAGCAGTTCTTC. It translates to CASSLRLAVSYNEQFF.

In this sample, this clonotype turned up many times. This chain uses TRBV4-3 with TRBJ1-6; D may be TRBD1 (6 bases). Trimming cost V 1 base and J 7 bases, with 14 bases left between them. The CDR3 runs 16 residues. Germline-derived CDR1 and CDR2 are LGHNA and YSLEER. The CDR3, as DNA: TGCGCCAGCAGCCAAGGGGAGGGGGGAATCAATTCACCCCTCCACTTT. It is translated as CASSQGEGGINSPLHF.

Ten or more counts support this clonotype. The V gene is TRBV20-1, the J gene TRBJ2-3; D gene unclear. The length of the CDR3 is 16 residues. Trimming left V 1 base short and J 4 bases short, with 18 bases between. CDR1 is DFQATT and CDR2 is SNEGSKA in the germline V gene (reference sequence). For the CDR3, the DNA is TGCAGTGCTAGAGGAGACGGCCCAAAACCAGCAGATACGCAGTATTTT. It codes for CSARGDGPKPADTQYF.

This clonotype was counted between two and nine times. The CDR3 loop is CASSTGTAFNQPQHF. The CDR3 coding sequence is TGTGCCAGTAGTACCGGGACAGCTTTCAATCAGCCCCAGCATTTT. The chain has TRBV19 and TRBJ1-5; 7 bases agree with TRBD1. Germline lookup yields CDR1 LNHDA and CDR2 SQIVND (reference sequence). The CDR3 is 15 residues long. J gave up 3 bases and V 4 bases, and 6 bases lay outside the gene matches.

This clonotype was observed many times. V is TRBV4-1 and J is TRBJ2-3; D uncertain. The CDR3 consists of 13 residues. Germline V gives CDR1 MGHRA, CDR2 YSYEKL. Trimming pared 0 bases from V and 2 bases from J, leaving 3 bases between. The CDR3 loop is CASSQDITDTQYF. In DNA, the CDR3 is TGCGCCAGCAGCCAAGATATCACAGATACGCAGTATTTT.

The sample holds many counts of this clonotype. This sequence joins TRBV27 and TRBJ2-1, with no clear D. There are 12 residues in the CDR3. Germline V gene data show CDR1 as MNHEY and CDR2 as SMNVEV (reference sequence). Deletions cut 0 bases from V and 15 bases from J, with 12 bases between. The DNA of the CDR3 is TGTGCCAGCAGTTTATCAACCAGAACTTTGTTCTTC. Translation: CASSLSTRTLFF.

This clonotype has at least ten counts. The genes are TRBV9 and TRBJ2-5; unclear D gene. The ends were cut back, 4 bases at V and 5 bases at J, with 12 bases in the middle. The CDR3 sequence is 13 residues long. CDR1 and CDR2 from the germline V gene are SGDLS and YYNGEE. The DNA of the CDR3 is TGTGCCAGCAGCAAGGCTCCTACTGAGACCCAGTACTTC. This sequence encodes CASSKAPTETQYF.

In its sample, this clonotype was seen many times. The chain uses TRBV27 and TRBJ2-5; D unclear. This CDR3 is built from 14 residues. Germline V gives CDR1 MNHEY, CDR2 SMNVEV (reference sequence). V lost 4 bases and J 2 bases, leaving 11 bases between the germline ends. CDR3: CASSSKTPQETQYF. The CDR3 DNA sequence: TGTGCCAGCAGTTCTAAAACACCGCAAGAGACCCAGTACTTC.

This clonotype showed up many times. The chain carries TRBV6-1 and TRBJ1-4; TRBD1 agrees at 7 bases. This CDR3 has 14 residues. Trimming removed 10 bases from V and 8 bases from J; junction bases left unmatched: 13. CDR1 and CDR2 from the germline V gene are MNHNS and SASEGT. CDR3 in amino acids: CATRWDSRDEKLFF. The CDR3 region has the DNA TGTGCCACACGGTGGGACAGCAGGGACGAAAAACTGTTTTTT.

Many counts were recorded for this clonotype. This chain links TRBV28 with TRBJ1-5, with a weak D call TRBD1 (6 bases). V was pared by 6 bases and J by 6 bases, with 15 bases between. The CDR3 is 14 amino acids. CDR1 and CDR2 (germline): MDHEN, SYDVKM. CDR3 loop: CASRSGGLVQPQHF. In DNA form, the CDR3 reads TGTGCCAGCAGGTCGGGGGGGCTGGTTCAGCCCCAGCATTTT. The complete variable domain, with remaining parts taken from reference TRBV28 and TRBJ1-5, reads DVKVTQSSRYLVKRTGEKVFLECVQDMDHENMFWYRQDPGLGLRLIYFSYDVKMKEKGDIPEGYSVSREKKERFSLILESASTNQTSMYLCASRSGGLVQPQHFGDGTRLSIL.

Notes on this clonotype: Given a much more abundant clone one base away, this may be a read error. V usage is TRBV5-6 and J usage is TRBJ1-1; D uncertain. This CDR3 is built from 11 residues. Looked up from germline, CDR1 is SGHDT and CDR2 is YYEEEE. Trimming left V 0 bases short and J 11 bases short, with 8 bases between. In DNA form, the CDR3 reads TGTGCCAGCAGCTTGGGGGGTGACGCTTTCTTT. This translates into CASSLGGDAFF.

This clonotype was recorded many times. The chain is built from TRBV7-9 and TRBJ2-7; 9 nucleotides line up with TRBD1. This CDR3 is built from 17 residues. Per germline, CDR1 SEHNR and CDR2 FQNEAQ (reference sequence). Trimming removed 1 base from V and 0 bases from J; junction bases left unmatched: 7. The DNA of the CDR3 is TGTGCCAGCAGCTTAGGACAGGGGGTAAGGGGCTCCTACGAGCAGTACTTC. It translates to CASSLGQGVRGSYEQYF.

With respect to this clonotype: Possible read error: a much larger clone is one base away. V and J are TRBV4-3 and TRBJ1-4; D may be TRBD1 (5 bases). CDR3 length equals 16 residues. The germline CDR1 and CDR2 sequences are LGHNA and YSLEER. The CDR3 region is CASSQANRQGWEKLIF. CDR3 bases: TGCGCCAGCAGCCAAGCGAATAGGCAGGGATGGGAAAAACTGATTTTT.

This clonotype was counted ten times or more. This chain joins TRBV24-1 and TRBJ2-3; D ambiguous. Trimming took 0 bases from V and 4 from J, leaving 4 bases between them. This CDR3 region has 13 residues. CDR1 KGHDR and CDR2 SFDVKD come from the germline V gene. This CDR3 is CATSDLGADTQYF. CDR3 in DNA: TGTGCCACCAGTGATTTGGGGGCAGATACGCAGTATTTT.

This clonotype was counted ten times or more. The chain employs TRBV20-1 and TRBJ2-2, with no clear D. CDR3 size: 12 residues. Trimming left V 6 bases short and J 4 bases short, with 9 bases between. Germline CDR1 is DFQATT and CDR2 is SNEGSKA (reference sequence). The DNA for the CDR3 is TGCAGTGCGAGACCGACCACCGGGGAGCTGTTTTTT. This encodes CSARPTTGELFF.

The chain employs TRBV6-5 and TRBJ2-7; D not resolved. In germline, CDR1 is MNHEY, CDR2 SVGAGI. Trimming removed 7 bases from V and 5 bases from J, with 12 bases in between. The CDR3 is 12 residues long. The CDR3, as DNA: TGTGCCAGCATGCGTGGCGACGACGAGCAGTACTTC. Amino acids: CASMRGDDEQYF.

The V and J genes are TRBV20-1 and TRBJ1-6, with unresolved D. The germline V and J ends were trimmed by 5 bases and 0 bases, with 8 bases remaining between them. The CDR3 has 14 amino acids. Germline loops: CDR1 DFQATT, CDR2 SNEGSKA (reference sequence). The CDR3 sequence: CSAWTGSYNSPLHF. The CDR3 nucleotides read TGCAGTGCTTGGACCGGCTCCTATAATTCACCCCTCCACTTT.

This clonotype was picked up many times. V and J are TRBV20-1 and TRBJ1-1; D gene ambiguous. V lost 3 bases and J 2 bases, leaving 10 bases between the germline ends. This CDR3 has 13 residues. In germline, CDR1 is DFQATT, CDR2 SNEGSKA (reference sequence). The CDR3 reads CSASEYGNTEAFF. The CDR3 region has the DNA TGCAGTGCTAGTGAGTATGGAAACACTGAAGCTTTCTTT.

This clonotype was detected ten times or more. This chain joins TRBV27 and TRBJ2-1, with TRBD2 matching 13 bases. CDR3 length: 15 residues. CDR1 is MNHEY, CDR2 SMNVEV, per germline (reference sequence). V lost 3 bases and J lost 7; bases outside the gene matches: 3. CDR3 residues: CASSFGLAGVNEQFF. In DNA, the CDR3 is TGTGCCAGCAGTTTCGGACTAGCGGGAGTTAATGAGCAGTTCTTC.

This clonotype was seen at least ten times. V and J are TRBV6-1 and TRBJ1-6; TRBD1 matches at 8 bases. The ends lost 6 bases at V and 9 bases at J; junction bases unmatched: 7. This CDR3 is built from 14 residues. The germline CDR1 and CDR2 sequences are MNHNS and SASEGT. For the CDR3, the DNA is TGTGCCAGCAGACCAGGGGGCCGAAGTTCACCCCTCCACTTT. It translates to CASRPGGRSSPLHF.

This clonotype was seen ten or more times. V is TRBV9 and J is TRBJ2-3; D uncertain. CDR3 length: 13 amino acids. Looked up from germline, CDR1 is SGDLS and CDR2 is YYNGEE. The V end was cut by 0 bases, the J end by 6 bases, with 8 bases between. The chain's CDR3 is CASSVEMADTQYF. CDR3 DNA sequence: TGTGCCAGCAGCGTAGAGATGGCGGATACGCAGTATTTT.

The V call is TRBV4-2, the J call TRBJ1-5, with a tentative D call TRBD1 (5 bases). The germline V and J ends were trimmed by 4 bases and 2 bases, with 21 bases remaining between them. Germline CDR1 is LGHNA and CDR2 is YNFKEQ. The CDR3 contains 18 residues. In DNA form, the CDR3 reads TGTGCCAGCAGCCCCCCCTTTAGGGGAGGAGAGGGCAATCAGCCCCAGCATTTT. Its protein product is CASSPPFRGGEGNQPQHF.

In this sample, this clonotype turned up many times. The gene calls are TRBV5-5 and TRBJ2-1, with 13 bases aligning to TRBD2. Germline V gives CDR1 SGHKS, CDR2 YYEKEE (reference sequence). This CDR3 is 15 amino acids long. V was clipped by 4 bases and J by 8 bases; unmatched bases: 6. The CDR3 spells CASSGTSGRGDEQFF. The CDR3, as DNA: TGTGCCAGCAGCGGTACTAGCGGGAGGGGCGATGAGCAGTTCTTC. Using reference TRBV5-5 and TRBJ2-1 for the parts outside the CDR3, the full variable domain is DAGVTQSPTHLIKTRGQQVTLRCSPISGHKSVSWYQQVLGQGPQFIFQYYEKEERGRGNFPDRFSARQFPNYSSELNVNALLLGDSALYLCASSGTSGRGDEQFFGPGTRLTVL.

The table lists this clonotype with many counts. V gene TRBV12-3 or TRBV12-4 combines with J gene TRBJ1-4, with D hard to call. This CDR3 spans 14 amino acids. Trimming took 4 bases from V and 0 from J, leaving 6 bases between them. The CDR3 DNA is TGTGCCAGCAGTTCGCGGGCAACTAATGAAAAACTGTTTTTT. It encodes CASSSRATNEKLFF.

Concerning this clonotype itself: Since a much larger clone is just one base distant, this may be a read error. CDR3 DNA sequence: TGTGCCAGCAGCTCCCGGGACAGATATGTACAAGAGACCCAGTACTTC. It codes for CASSSRDRYVQETQYF. The V and J genes are TRBV9 and TRBJ2-5; 7 positions match TRBD1. Germline-derived CDR1 and CDR2 are SGDLS and YYNGEE. With 4 bases clipped from V and 2 bases from J, the junction kept 11 bases outside the gene matches. This CDR3 is built from 16 residues.

Only a few counts were recorded for this clonotype. The chain employs TRBV6-5 and TRBJ2-1, with 15 positions matching TRBD2. Losses at the gene ends were 0 bases for V and 7 bases for J; bases not matched to a gene: 10. This CDR3 comprises 19 residues. Germline loops: CDR1 MNHEY, CDR2 SVGAGI. CDR3 residues: CASSYSGTSGRMIRNEQFF. The CDR3 nucleotides are TGTGCCAGCAGTTACTCAGGGACTAGCGGGAGGATGATACGGAATGAGCAGTTCTTC.